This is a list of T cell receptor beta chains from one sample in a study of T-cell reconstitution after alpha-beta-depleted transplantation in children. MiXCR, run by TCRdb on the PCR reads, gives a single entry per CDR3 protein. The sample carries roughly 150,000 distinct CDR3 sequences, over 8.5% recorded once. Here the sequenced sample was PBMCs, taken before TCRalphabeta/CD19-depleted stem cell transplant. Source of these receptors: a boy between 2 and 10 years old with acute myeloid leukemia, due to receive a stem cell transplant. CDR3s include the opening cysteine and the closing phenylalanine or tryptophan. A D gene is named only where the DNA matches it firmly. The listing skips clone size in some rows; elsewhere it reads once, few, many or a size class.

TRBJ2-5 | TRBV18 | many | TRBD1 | CASSLLTGGEETQYF | TGTGCCAGCTCACTACTGACAGGGGGCGAGGAGACCCAGTACTTC
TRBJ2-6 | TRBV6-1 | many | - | CASSEEGSGANVLTF | TGTGCCAGCAGTGAAGAGGGATCTGGGGCCAACGTCCTGACTTTC
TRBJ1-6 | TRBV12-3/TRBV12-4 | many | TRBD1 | CASSLTGDSPLHF | TGTGCCAGCAGTTTGACAGGGGATTCACCCCTCCACTTT
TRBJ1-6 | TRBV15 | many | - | CATSGSTSSPLHF | TGTGCCACCAGCGGATCTACGAGTTCACCCCTCCACTTT
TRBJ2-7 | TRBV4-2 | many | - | CASSLETGTDLGEQYF | TGTGCCAGCAGCCTTGAAACCGGGACGGACCTTGGTGAGCAGTACTTC
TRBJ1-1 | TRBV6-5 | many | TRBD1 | CASSYSIGGPEAFF | TGTGCCAGCAGTTACTCTATAGGGGGCCCTGAAGCTTTCTTT
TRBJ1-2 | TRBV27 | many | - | CASSLSVRNYGYTF | TGTGCCAGCAGTTTATCCGTACGGAACTATGGCTACACCTTC
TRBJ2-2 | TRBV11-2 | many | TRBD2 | CASSLEGAGVLPGELFF | TGTGCCAGCAGCTTAGAAGGGGCGGGGGTTCTTCCCGGGGAGCTGTTTTTT
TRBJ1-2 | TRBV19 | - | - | CASSLGSDYGYTF | TGTGCCAGTAGCCTAGGTTCGGACTATGGCTACACCTTC
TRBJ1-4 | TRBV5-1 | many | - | CATSPGSTNEKLFF | TGCGCCACCTCACCCGGGTCAACTAATGAAAAACTGTTTTTT
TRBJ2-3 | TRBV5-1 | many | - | CASSRIPTDTQYF | TGCGCCAGCAGTCGGATCCCCACAGATACGCAGTATTTT
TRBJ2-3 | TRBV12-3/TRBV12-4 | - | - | CASSLIDTRYF | TGTGCCAGCAGTTTAATAGATACGCGGTATTTC
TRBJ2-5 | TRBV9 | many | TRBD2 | CASSVGVPVASGSQETQYF | TGTGCCAGCAGCGTAGGCGTCCCAGTGGCTAGCGGGAGTCAAGAGACCCAGTACTTC
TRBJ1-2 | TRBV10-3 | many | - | CATRVGGRDYGYTF | TGTGCCACCAGGGTGGGGGGGAGAGACTATGGCTACACCTTC
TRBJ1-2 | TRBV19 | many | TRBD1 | CATGQGYYGYTF | TGTGCCACCGGACAGGGGTACTATGGCTACACCTTC
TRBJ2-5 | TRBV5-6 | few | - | CARGPGLLTYQETQYF | TGTGCCAGGGGCCCCGGGCTCCTGACCTACCAAGAGACCCAGTACTTC
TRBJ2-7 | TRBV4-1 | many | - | CASSPARDSFYEQYF | TGCGCCAGCAGCCCAGCCCGGGACTCTTTTTACGAGCAGTACTTC
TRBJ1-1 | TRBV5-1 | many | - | CASTIGRDTEAFF | TGCGCCAGCACAATTGGCCGGGACACTGAAGCTTTCTTT
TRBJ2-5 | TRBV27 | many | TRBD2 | CASSMGLAGAVQETQYF | TGTGCCAGCAGTATGGGACTAGCGGGGGCAGTACAAGAGACCCAGTACTTC
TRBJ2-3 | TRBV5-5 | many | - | CASSFTAGLTDTQYF | TGTGCCAGCAGCTTTACAGCGGGTCTCACAGATACGCAGTATTTT
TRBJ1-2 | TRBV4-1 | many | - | CASSQGGARTNSYGYTF | TGCGCCAGCAGCCAAGGAGGGGCGCGGACGAATAGTTATGGCTACACCTTC
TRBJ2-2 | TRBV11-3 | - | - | CASSVRSGELFF | TGTGCCAGCAGCGTTAGGAGCGGGGAGCTGTTTTTT
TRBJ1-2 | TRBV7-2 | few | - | CATRRQAPYYGYTF | TGTGCCACGCGGAGGCAGGCCCCTTACTATGGCTACACCTTC
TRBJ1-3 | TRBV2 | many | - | CASKSQSSGNTIYF | TGTGCCAGCAAGAGCCAGAGCTCTGGAAACACCATATATTTT
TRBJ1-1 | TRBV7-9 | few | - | CASSLRLLTEAFF | TGTGCCAGCAGCTTACGTCTGCTCACTGAAGCTTTCTTT
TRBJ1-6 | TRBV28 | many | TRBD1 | CASRRDRGPNNSPLHF | TGTGCCAGCAGGCGAGACAGGGGACCTAATAATTCACCCCTCCACTTT
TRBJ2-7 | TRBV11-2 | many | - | CASSFGGFSYEQYF | TGTGCCAGCAGCTTTGGGGGGTTCTCCTACGAGCAGTACTTC
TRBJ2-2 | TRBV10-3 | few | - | CAISERTSTGELFF | TGTGCCATCAGTGAGAGGACCAGCACCGGGGAGCTGTTTTTT
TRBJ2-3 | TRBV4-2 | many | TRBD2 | CASSRLAGGTDTQYF | TGTGCCAGCAGCCGACTAGCGGGGGGCACAGATACGCAGTATTTT
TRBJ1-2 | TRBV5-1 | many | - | CASSLDGVGGYTF | TGCGCCAGCAGCTTGGACGGGGTGGGTGGCTACACCTTC
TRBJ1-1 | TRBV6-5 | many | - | CASSYSLGGITEAFF | TGTGCCAGCAGTTACTCTCTCGGGGGGATCACTGAAGCTTTCTTT
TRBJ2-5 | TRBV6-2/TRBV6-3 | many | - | CASSYLTEQETQYF | TGTGCCAGCAGTTACTTGACAGAGCAAGAGACCCAGTACTTC
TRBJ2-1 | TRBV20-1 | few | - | CSARDSSISYNEQFF | TGCAGTGCTAGAGACTCATCGATCTCCTACAATGAGCAGTTCTTC
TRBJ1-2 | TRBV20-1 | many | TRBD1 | CSARNRGRGNYGYTF | TGCAGTGCTAGAAACAGGGGGCGCGGAAACTATGGCTACACCTTC
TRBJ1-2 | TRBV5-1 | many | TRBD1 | CASTPHPQGATYGYTF | TGCGCCAGCACCCCTCACCCCCAGGGGGCCACCTATGGCTACACCTTC
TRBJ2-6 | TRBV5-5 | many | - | CASSLAGFSGANVLTF | TGTGCCAGCAGCTTGGCCGGGTTCTCTGGGGCCAACGTCCTGACTTTC
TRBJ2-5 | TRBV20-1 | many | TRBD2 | CSARQREDGETQYF | TGCAGTGCTAGACAGCGGGAGGATGGAGAGACCCAGTACTTC
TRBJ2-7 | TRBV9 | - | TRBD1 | CASGGTGVYEQYF | TGTGCCAGCGGGGGGACAGGAGTCTACGAGCAGTACTTC
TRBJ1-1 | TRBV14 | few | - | CASSQARQGLAWNTEAFF | TGTGCCAGCAGCCAAGCGCGTCAGGGCCTCGCTTGGAATACTGAAGCTTTCTTT
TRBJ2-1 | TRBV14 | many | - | CASSQDFVAEQFF | TGTGCCAGCAGCCAAGATTTCGTAGCGGAGCAGTTCTTC
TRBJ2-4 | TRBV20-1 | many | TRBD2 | CSARDLALADIAKNIQYF | TGCAGTGCTAGAGATCTCGCTCTAGCGGACATAGCCAAAAACATTCAGTACTTC
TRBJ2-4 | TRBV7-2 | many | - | CASSEDRDKNIQYF | TGTGCCAGCAGCGAGGACAGAGACAAAAACATTCAGTACTTC
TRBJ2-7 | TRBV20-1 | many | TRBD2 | CSASAGGTYEQYF | TGCAGTGCTTCAGCGGGAGGGACCTACGAGCAGTACTTC
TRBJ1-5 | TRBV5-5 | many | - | CASRLGHGIGKGNQPQHF | TGTGCCAGCAGATTGGGACACGGTATAGGGAAAGGCAATCAGCCCCAGCATTTT
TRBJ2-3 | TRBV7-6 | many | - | CASSLEAVSTDTQYF | TGTGCCAGCAGCTTAGAGGCGGTTAGCACAGATACGCAGTATTTT
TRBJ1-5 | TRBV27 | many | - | CASSLRDQPQHF | TGTGCCAGCAGCCTCCGCGATCAGCCCCAGCATTTT
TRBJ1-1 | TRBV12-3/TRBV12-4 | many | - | CASTPTRLNTEAFF | TGTGCCAGCACCCCCACACGACTGAACACTGAAGCTTTCTTT
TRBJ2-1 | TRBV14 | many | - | CASSQGSGQYNEQFF | TGTGCCAGCAGCCAGGGGAGTGGGCAGTACAATGAGCAGTTCTTC
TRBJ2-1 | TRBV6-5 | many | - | CASSSFGGAYNEQFF | TGTGCCAGCAGTTCGTTTGGAGGTGCCTACAATGAGCAGTTCTTC
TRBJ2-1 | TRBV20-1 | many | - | CSARGLGRDEQFF | TGCAGTGCTAGAGGGCTGGGACGCGATGAGCAGTTCTTC
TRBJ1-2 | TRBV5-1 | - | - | CASSRRADSLYGYTF | TGCGCCAGCAGCCGGCGAGCCGACAGTCTCTATGGCTACACCTTC
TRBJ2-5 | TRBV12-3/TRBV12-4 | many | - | CASSRTAQETQYF | TGTGCCAGCAGCCGGACAGCCCAAGAGACCCAGTACTTC
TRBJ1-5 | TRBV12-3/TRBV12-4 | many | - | CASSPTSGAKQPQHF | TGTGCCAGCAGCCCTACCTCGGGGGCTAAACAGCCCCAGCATTTT
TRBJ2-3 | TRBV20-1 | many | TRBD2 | CSASPVLAGEADTQYF | TGCAGTGCTAGCCCCGTACTAGCGGGAGAGGCGGATACGCAGTATTTT
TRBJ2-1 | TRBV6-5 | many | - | CASNTLDAYNEQFF | TGTGCCAGCAACACGCTAGACGCCTACAATGAGCAGTTCTTC